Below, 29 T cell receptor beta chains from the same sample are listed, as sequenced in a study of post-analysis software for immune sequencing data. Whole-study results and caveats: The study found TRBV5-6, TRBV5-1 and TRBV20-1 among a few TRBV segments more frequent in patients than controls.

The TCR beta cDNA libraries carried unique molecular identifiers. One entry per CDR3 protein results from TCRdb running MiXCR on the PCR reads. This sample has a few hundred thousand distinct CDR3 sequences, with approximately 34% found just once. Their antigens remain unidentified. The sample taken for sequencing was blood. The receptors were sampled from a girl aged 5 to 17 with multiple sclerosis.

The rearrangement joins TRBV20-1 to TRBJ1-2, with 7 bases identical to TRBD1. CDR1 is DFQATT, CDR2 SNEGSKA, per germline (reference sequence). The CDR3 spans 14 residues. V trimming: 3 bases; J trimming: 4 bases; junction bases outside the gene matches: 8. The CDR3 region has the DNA TGCAGTGCTAGGGACCAAACAGGGGCCTATGGCTACACCTTC. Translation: CSARDQTGAYGYTF.

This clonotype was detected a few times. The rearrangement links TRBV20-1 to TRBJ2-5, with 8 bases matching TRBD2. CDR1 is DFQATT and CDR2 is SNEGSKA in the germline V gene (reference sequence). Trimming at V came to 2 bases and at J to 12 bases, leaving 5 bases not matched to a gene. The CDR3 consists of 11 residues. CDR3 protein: CSARSGTREYF. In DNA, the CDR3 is TGCAGTGCTAGAAGTGGGACTAGAGAGTACTTC.

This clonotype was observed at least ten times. The CDR3 reads CASSLAGGTQETQYF. Here the CDR3 DNA reads TGTGCCAGCAGCTTAGCGGGAGGGACTCAAGAGACCCAGTACTTC. The chain employs TRBV7-9 and TRBJ2-5; the match to TRBD2 covers 7 bases. The CDR3 is made up of 15 amino acids. Germline V gene lookup returns CDR1 SEHNR and CDR2 FQNEAQ (reference sequence). The V segment lost 0 bases and the J segment 2 bases; nucleotides outside the gene matches: 3.

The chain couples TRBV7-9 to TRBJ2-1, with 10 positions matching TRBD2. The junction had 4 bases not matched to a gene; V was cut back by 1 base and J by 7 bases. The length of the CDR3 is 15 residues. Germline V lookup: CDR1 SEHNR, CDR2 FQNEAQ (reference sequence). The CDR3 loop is CASSLVSGGFNEQFF. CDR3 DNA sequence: TGTGCCAGCAGCTTAGTTAGCGGGGGGTTTAATGAGCAGTTCTTC.

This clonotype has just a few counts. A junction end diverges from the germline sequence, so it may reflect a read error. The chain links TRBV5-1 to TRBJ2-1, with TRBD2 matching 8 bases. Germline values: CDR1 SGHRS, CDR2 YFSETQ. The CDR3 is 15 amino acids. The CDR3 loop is CASSLGAGAYDEQFF. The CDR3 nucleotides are TGCGCCAGCAGCTTGGGAGCGGGGGCCTACGATGAGCAGTTCTTC. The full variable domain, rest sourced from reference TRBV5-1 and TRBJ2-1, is KAGVTQTPRYLIKTRGQQVTLSCSPISGHRSVSWYQQTPGQGLQFLFEYFSETQRNKGNFPGRFSGRQFSNSRSEMNVSTLELGDSALYLCASSLGAGAYDEQFFGPGTRLTVL.

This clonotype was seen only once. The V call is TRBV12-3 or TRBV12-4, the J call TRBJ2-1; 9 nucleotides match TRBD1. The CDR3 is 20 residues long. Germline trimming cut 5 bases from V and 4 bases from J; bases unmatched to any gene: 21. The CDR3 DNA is TGTGCCAGCAGTCCTAACAGGGGGCAAAGGACTAGTACGGGTTACAATGAGCAGTTCTTC. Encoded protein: CASSPNRGQRTSTGYNEQFF.

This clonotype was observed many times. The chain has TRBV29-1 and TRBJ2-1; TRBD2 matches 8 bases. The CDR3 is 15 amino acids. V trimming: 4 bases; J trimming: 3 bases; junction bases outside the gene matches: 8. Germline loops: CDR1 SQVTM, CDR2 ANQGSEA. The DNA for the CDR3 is TGCAGCGTTGTGGGTGCTAGCGGGTACTACAATGAGCAGTTCTTC. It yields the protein CSVVGASGYYNEQFF.

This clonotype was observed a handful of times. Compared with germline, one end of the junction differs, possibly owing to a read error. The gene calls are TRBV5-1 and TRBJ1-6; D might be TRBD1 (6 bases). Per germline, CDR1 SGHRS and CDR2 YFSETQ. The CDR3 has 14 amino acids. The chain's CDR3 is CASSSTTGSSPPHF. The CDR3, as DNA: TGCGCCAGCAGCTCAACAACAGGGAGCTCACCCCCCCACTTT.

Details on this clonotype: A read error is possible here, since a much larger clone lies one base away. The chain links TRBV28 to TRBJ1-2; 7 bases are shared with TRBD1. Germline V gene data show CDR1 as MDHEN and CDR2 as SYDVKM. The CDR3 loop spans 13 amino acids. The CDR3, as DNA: TGTACCAGCACCCTGGGACAGTCTTATGGCTACACCTTC. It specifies CTSTLGQSYGYTF.

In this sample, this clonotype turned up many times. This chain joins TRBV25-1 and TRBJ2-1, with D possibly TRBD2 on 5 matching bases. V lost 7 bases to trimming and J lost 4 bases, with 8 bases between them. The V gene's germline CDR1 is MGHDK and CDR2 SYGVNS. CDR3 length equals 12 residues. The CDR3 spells CASTDYYNEQFF. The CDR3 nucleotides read TGTGCCAGCACAGACTATTACAATGAGCAGTTCTTC.

The CDR3: CASSPGTFQETQYF. Written as DNA, the CDR3 is TGTGCCAGCAGCCCGGGGACTTTCCAAGAGACCCAGTACTTC. J is TRBJ2-5 and V is TRBV7-2, with D maybe TRBD2 (6 bases). The CDR3 has 14 residues. V was clipped by 5 bases and J by 1 base, with 11 bases between them. Germline V CDR1 and CDR2: SGHTA, FQGNSA. The full variable domain, completed using reference TRBV7-2 and TRBJ2-5, is GAGVSQSPSNKVTEKGKDVELRCDPISGHTALYWYRQSLGQGLEFLIYFQGNSAPDKSGLPSDRFSAERTGGSVSTLTIQRTQQEDSAVYLCASSPGTFQETQYFGPGTRLLVL.

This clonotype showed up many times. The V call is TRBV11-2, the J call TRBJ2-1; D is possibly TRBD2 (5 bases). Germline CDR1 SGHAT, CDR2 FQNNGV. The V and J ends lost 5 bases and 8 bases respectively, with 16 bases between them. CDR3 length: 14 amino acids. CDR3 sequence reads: CASSLWTPFHEQFF. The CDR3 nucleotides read TGTGCCAGCAGCCTATGGACTCCGTTCCATGAGCAGTTCTTC.

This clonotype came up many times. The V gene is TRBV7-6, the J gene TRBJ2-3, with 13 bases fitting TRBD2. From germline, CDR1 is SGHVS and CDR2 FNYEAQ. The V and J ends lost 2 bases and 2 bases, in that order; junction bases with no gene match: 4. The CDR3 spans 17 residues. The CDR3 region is CASSLRGLAGTTDTQYF. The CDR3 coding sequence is TGTGCCAGCAGCTTACGGGGACTAGCGGGAACCACAGATACGCAGTATTTT.

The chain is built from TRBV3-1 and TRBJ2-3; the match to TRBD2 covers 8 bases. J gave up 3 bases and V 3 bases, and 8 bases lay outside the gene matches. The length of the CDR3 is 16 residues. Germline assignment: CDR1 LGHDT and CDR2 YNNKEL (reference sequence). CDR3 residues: CASSQSPRLATDTQYF. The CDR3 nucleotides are TGTGCCAGCAGCCAGTCGCCGAGACTAGCGACAGATACGCAGTATTTT.

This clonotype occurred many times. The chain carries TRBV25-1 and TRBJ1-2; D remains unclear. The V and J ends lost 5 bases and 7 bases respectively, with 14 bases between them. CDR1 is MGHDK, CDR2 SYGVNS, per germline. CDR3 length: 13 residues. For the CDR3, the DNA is TGTGCCAGCAGTTATACCAACGAGGGTGGCTACACCTTC. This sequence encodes CASSYTNEGGYTF.

Here the CDR3 reads CASSPWTDRGYTF. The CDR3 DNA reads TGTGCCAGCAGTCCCTGGACAGATCGGGGCTACACCTTC. The V call is TRBV2, the J call TRBJ1-2, with D perhaps TRBD1 (6 bases). The germline gives CDR1 SNHLY, CDR2 FYNNEI. This CDR3 spans 13 amino acids. V was clipped by 5 bases and J by 8 bases, with 15 bases between them.

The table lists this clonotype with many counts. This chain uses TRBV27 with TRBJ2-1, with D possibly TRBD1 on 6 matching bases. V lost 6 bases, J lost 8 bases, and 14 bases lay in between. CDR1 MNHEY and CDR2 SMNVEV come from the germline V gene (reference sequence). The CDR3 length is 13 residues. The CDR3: CASRAGAGDEQFF. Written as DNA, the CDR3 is TGTGCCAGCAGGGCAGGGGCCGGGGATGAGCAGTTCTTC.

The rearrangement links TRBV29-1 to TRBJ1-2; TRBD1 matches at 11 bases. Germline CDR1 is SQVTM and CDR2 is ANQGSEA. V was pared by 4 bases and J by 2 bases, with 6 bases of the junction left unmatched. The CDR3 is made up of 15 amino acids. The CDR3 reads CSVVDRDRGNYGYTF. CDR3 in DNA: TGCAGCGTTGTAGATCGGGACAGGGGGAACTATGGCTACACCTTC.

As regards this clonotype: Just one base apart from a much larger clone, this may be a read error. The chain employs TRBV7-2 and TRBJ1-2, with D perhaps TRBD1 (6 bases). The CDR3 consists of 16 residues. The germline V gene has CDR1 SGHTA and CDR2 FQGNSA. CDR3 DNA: TGTGCCAGCAACTTAGAAGGGACATCAGGTAGCTATGGCTACACCTTC. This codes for CASNLEGTSGSYGYTF.

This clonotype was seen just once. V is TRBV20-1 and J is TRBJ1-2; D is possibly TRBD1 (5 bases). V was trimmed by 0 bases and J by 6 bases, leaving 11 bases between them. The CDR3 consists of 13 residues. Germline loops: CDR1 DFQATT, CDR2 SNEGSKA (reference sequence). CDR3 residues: CSARDPGSDGYTF. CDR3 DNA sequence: TGCAGTGCTAGAGATCCAGGGTCCGATGGCTACACCTTC.

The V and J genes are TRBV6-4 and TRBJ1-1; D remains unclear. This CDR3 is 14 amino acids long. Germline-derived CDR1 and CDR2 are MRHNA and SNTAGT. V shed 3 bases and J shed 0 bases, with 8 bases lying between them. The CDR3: CASSETEMNTEAFF. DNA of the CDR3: TGTGCCAGCAGTGAAACAGAGATGAACACTGAAGCTTTCTTT.

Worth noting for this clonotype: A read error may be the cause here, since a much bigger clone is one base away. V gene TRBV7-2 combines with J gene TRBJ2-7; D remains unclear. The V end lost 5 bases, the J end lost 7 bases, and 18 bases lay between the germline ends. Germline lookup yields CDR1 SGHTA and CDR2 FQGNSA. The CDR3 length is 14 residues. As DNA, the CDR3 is TGTGCCAGCAGCGTCCTATCGTGGGTCAATGAGCAGTACTTC. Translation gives CASSVLSWVNEQYF.

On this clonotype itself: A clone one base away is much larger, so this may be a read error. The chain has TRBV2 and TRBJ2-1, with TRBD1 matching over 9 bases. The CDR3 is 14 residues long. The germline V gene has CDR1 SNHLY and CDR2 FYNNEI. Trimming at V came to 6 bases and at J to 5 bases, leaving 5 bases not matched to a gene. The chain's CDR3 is CASRAGTGNNEQFF. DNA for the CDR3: TGTGCCAGCAGGGCAGGGACAGGGAACAATGAGCAGTTCTTC.

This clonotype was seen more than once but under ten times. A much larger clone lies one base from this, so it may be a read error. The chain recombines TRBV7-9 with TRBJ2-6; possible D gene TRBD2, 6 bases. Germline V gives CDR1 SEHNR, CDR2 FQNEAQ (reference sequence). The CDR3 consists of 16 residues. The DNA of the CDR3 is TGTGCCAGCAGCTCCCCGAGGGAGGCTGGGGCCAACGTCCGGACTTTC. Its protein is CASSSPREAGANVRTF.

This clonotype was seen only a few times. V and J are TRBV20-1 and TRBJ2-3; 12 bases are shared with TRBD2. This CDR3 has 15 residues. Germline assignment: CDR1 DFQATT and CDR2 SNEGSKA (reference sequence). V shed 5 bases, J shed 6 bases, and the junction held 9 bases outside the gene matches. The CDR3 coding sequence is TGCAGTGCTCACCCGACTAGCGGGAGAACTGATACGCAGTATTTT. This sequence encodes CSAHPTSGRTDTQYF.

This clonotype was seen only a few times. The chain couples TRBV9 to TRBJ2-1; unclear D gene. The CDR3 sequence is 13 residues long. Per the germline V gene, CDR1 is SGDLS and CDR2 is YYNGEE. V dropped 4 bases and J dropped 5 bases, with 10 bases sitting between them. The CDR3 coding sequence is TGTGCCAGCAGCCCATGGACCAACAATGAGCAGTTCTTC. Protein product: CASSPWTNNEQFF.

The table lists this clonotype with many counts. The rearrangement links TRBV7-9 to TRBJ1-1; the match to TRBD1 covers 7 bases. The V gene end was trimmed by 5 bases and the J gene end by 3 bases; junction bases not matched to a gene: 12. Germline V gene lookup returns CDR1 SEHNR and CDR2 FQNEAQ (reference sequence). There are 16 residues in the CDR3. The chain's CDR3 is CASSPPGGALDTEAFF. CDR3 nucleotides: TGTGCCAGCAGCCCCCCAGGGGGTGCCCTGGACACTGAAGCTTTCTTT.

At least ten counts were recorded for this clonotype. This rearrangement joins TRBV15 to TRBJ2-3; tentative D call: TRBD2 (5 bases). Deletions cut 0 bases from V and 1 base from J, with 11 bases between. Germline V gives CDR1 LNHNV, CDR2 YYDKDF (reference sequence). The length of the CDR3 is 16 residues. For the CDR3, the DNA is TGTGCCACCAGCAGAGAGAGAGGGCGGCGCACAGATACGCAGTATTTT. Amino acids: CATSRERGRRTDTQYF.

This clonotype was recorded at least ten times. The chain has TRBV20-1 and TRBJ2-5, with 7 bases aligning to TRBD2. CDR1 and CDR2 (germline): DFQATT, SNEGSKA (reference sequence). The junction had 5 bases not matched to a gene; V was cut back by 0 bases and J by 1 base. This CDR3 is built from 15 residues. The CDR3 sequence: CSARDPLAAQETQYF. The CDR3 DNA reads TGCAGTGCTAGAGATCCTCTAGCGGCCCAAGAGACCCAGTACTTC.